A single sample is the source of the 14 T cell receptor beta chains below, sequenced in a study of blood T cell repertoires in COVID-19. TCRdb's copy holds only in-frame clones and misses some; the assay was immunoSEQ multiplex PCR. The sample has hundreds of thousands of clones, more than 85% seen once. The sequenced sample was PBMCs or T cells enriched from blood (not recorded which). The source of these receptors is a woman in her twenties or thirties who had recovered from COVID-19.

This sequence joins TRBV18 and TRBJ1-4; no definite D call. Deletions cut 2 bases from V and 6 bases from J, with 7 bases between. There are 13 residues in the CDR3. Germline V gene data show CDR1 as KGHSH and CDR2 as LQKENI. CDR3 residues: CASSPFRDEKLFF. DNA of the CDR3: TGTGCCAGCTCACCATTCCGTGATGAAAAACTGTTTTTT.

This clone was seen only a few times. This chain links TRBV5-5 with TRBJ2-1; 8 bases line up with TRBD2. V gave up 0 bases and J gave up 10 bases; unmatched junction bases: 6. There are 14 residues in the CDR3. Germline V lookup: CDR1 SGHKS, CDR2 YYEKEE (reference sequence). The CDR3 DNA reads as TGTGCCAGCAGCTTGGCAGGGACTAGGGAGGAGCAGTTCTTC. This sequence encodes CASSLAGTREEQFF. Drawing the rest from reference TRBV5-5 and TRBJ2-1, the complete variable domain is DAGVTQSPTHLIKTRGQQVTLRCSPISGHKSVSWYQQVLGQGPQFIFQYYEKEERGRGNFPDRFSARQFPNYSSELNVNALLLGDSALYLCASSLAGTREEQFFGPGTRLTVL.

The rearrangement uses TRBV7-2 and TRBJ2-2; 7 nucleotides align to TRBD1. The J segment lost 6 bases and the V segment lost 7 bases, leaving 8 bases of the junction unmatched. The CDR3 covers 14 residues. Looked up from germline, CDR1 is SGHTA and CDR2 is FQGNSA. The CDR3 here is CASTRQGHSGELFF. CDR3 DNA: TGTGCCAGCACCCGACAGGGTCATTCCGGGGAGCTGTTTTTT.

The chain employs TRBV7-8 and TRBJ2-7; 7 bases agree with TRBD1. This CDR3 contains 16 residues. The J segment lost 2 bases and the V segment lost 5 bases, leaving 12 bases of the junction unmatched. CDR1 and CDR2 from the germline V gene are SGHVS and FQNEAQ. The CDR3 spells CASSPPGTAKPYEQYF. For the CDR3, the DNA is TGTGCCAGCAGCCCGCCCGGGACAGCGAAGCCCTACGAGCAGTACTTC.

The J gene is TRBJ1-5, the V gene TRBV18; D call uncertain. The CDR3 runs 15 residues. Germline V gene sequence: CDR1 KGHSH, CDR2 LQKENI. Trimming removed 3 bases at V and 2 bases at J, with 11 bases between. The CDR3 DNA sequence: TGTGCCAGCTCACCGCAGCCTGAGGGCAATCAGCCCCAGCATTTT. Amino acid sequence: CASSPQPEGNQPQHF.

The rearrangement links TRBV19 to TRBJ1-2; 9 bases line up with TRBD1. CDR1 and CDR2 from the germline V gene are LNHDA and SQIVND (reference sequence). The CDR3 runs 15 residues. With 5 bases clipped from V and 0 bases from J, the junction kept 4 bases outside the gene matches. The CDR3 bases are TGTGCCAGTAGTGCTACAGGGGGCACTAACTATGGCTACACCTTC. Protein sequence: CASSATGGTNYGYTF.

V is TRBV28 and J is TRBJ2-2, with D unresolved. V gave up 6 bases and J gave up 4 bases, with 9 bases separating them. The V gene's germline CDR1 is MDHEN and CDR2 SYDVKM. The CDR3 spans 13 residues. The CDR3 DNA sequence: TGTGCCAGCAGCCCTCCCGTCACCGGGGAGCTGTTTTTT. It yields the protein CASSPPVTGELFF.

This chain uses TRBV19 with TRBJ1-1; 7 bases line up with TRBD1. The CDR3 is 16 amino acids. The J segment lost 4 bases and the V segment lost 1 base, leaving 9 bases of the junction unmatched. Germline lookup yields CDR1 LNHDA and CDR2 SQIVND (reference sequence). CDR3 nucleotide sequence: TGTGCCAGTAGTATAGTGGTGTCGAACAGGGGCACTGAAGCTTTCTTT. Its translation: CASSIVVSNRGTEAFF.

V usage is TRBV6-5 and J usage is TRBJ2-2; D gene ambiguous. The CDR3 is made up of 12 amino acids. Trimming took off 5 bases at V and 5 bases at J, with 6 bases between the two ends. Germline CDR1 and CDR2: MNHEY and SVGAGI. The CDR3 loop is CASSPRTGELFF. DNA of the CDR3: TGTGCCAGCAGTCCTAGAACCGGGGAGCTGTTTTTT.

This sequence joins TRBV6-5 and TRBJ1-5; D is ambiguous. This CDR3 is 14 amino acids long. From germline, CDR1 is MNHEY and CDR2 SVGAGI. The germline V and J ends were trimmed by 4 bases and 7 bases, with 14 bases remaining between them. The CDR3 nucleotides are TGTGCCAGCAGTTCCCCCGGGTTCGGGCAGCCCCAGCATTTT. Translation: CASSSPGFGQPQHF.

The chain couples TRBV7-2 to TRBJ1-2, with TRBD1 as a possible D gene (5 bases). Germline assignment: CDR1 SGHTA and CDR2 FQGNSA. This CDR3 contains 13 residues. The V end was cut by 0 bases, the J end by 7 bases, with 9 bases between. CDR3 in amino acids: CASSLAGQAGYTF. The CDR3 DNA sequence: TGTGCCAGCAGCTTAGCGGGGCAGGCTGGCTACACCTTC.

This clone showed up just a few times. The rearrangement links TRBV13 to TRBJ1-1; D uncertain. This CDR3 is built from 15 residues. Per germline, CDR1 PRHDT and CDR2 FYEKMQ (reference sequence). The germline V and J ends were trimmed by 1 base and 6 bases, with 15 bases remaining between them. CDR3 nucleotide sequence: TGTGCCAGCAGCTTAGAACGTGAGTCCCGCGCTGAAGCTTTCTTT. This codes for CASSLERESRAEAFF.

V is TRBV9 and J is TRBJ2-1, with 9 bases lining up with TRBD1. The germline gives CDR1 SGDLS, CDR2 YYNGEE. The CDR3 is 13 residues long. J was trimmed by 5 bases and V by 7 bases; bases with no gene match: 4. CDR3: CASGDRVDNEQFF. CDR3 in DNA: TGTGCCAGCGGGGACAGGGTTGACAATGAGCAGTTCTTC.

The chain employs TRBV7-2 and TRBJ2-7, with D perhaps TRBD2 (6 bases). In germline, CDR1 is SGHTA, CDR2 FQGNSA. The V and J ends lost 1 base and 7 bases respectively, with 14 bases between them. The CDR3 spans 14 residues. CDR3 protein: CASSLGGWGDEQYF. The CDR3 DNA sequence: TGTGCCAGCAGCTTAGGAGGCTGGGGGGATGAGCAGTACTTC.